This TCR beta chain was observed in a study of T-cell memory formation after mild COVID-19 (dated by TCRdb to 2020 to 2023). As for the study more broadly: TCR sequence clusters from the two donors were largely donor specific. The cohort was made up of two young adult volunteers, one female and one male, who were previously healthy. In a couple of donors, T-cell clones that expanded and contracted after mild COVID-19 were tracked by sequencing TCRalpha and TCRbeta repertoires over time.

TCRdb names Illumina NovaSeq 6000 as the instrument used. TCRalpha and TCRbeta cDNA libraries were built by 5'RACE with constant-segment primers, adding sample barcodes and unique molecular identifiers. RNA was extracted from every sample with Trizol reagent. Library amplification was performed in two PCR steps, and a second sample barcode and Illumina TruSeq adapters were introduced in the second step. The libraries were sequenced on an Illumina NovaSeq using 2 x 150 bp paired-end reads. On the authors' methods: With migec v1.2.7, reads were demultiplexed and then collapsed into UMI-guided consensus sequences. Using mixcr v2.1.11, the UMI consensuses were aligned to TRA and TRB V and J templates and assembled into clonotypes. Clonotypes were classified as expanded or contracted when called significant by both edgeR and NoisET, with noise models trained on biological replicates. For edgeR calls, the cutoffs were a false discovery rate-adjusted p below 0.01 and a log2 fold-change threshold of 1. As an exploratory analysis of dynamics, max-normalized trajectories of the 1000 most abundant clonotypes were examined by PCA with hierarchical clustering. The CD4 or CD8 phenotype of responding clones was assigned using the separately sequenced CD4+ and CD8+ repertoires. Using fastp trimming at Q25 and MiXCR clonotype assembly, TCRdb reanalyzed the public sequencing data and kept in-frame beta chains. Each entry merges the rows of one CDR3 protein and shows their most common DNA and genes. What appears here as the V and J calls and clone size reflects TCRdb's work, not the paper's. This sample lists hundreds of thousands of distinct CDR3 sequences; more than 20% were detected once. The ten top clones hold around 13% of the sample.

The paper as a whole reports these results and caveats: Contracting CD4+ clones were located mainly in the CM and EM memory subsets, whereas CD8+ clones were found to be enriched in EMRA. The study included only a couple of mild cases, and larger cohorts that include severe cases with pre-infection samples were judged to be necessary. Clones contracting from day 15 to 85 had balanced CD4/CD8 phenotypes, while a second wave expanding from day 15 to 37 was biased towards CD4+. The second-wave clones that peaked on day 37 were not confirmed to be SARS-CoV-2 specific. Some responding clones were detected in pre-infection memory, which suggested that pre-existing cross-reactive memory T cells had joined the SARS-CoV-2 response.

Ficoll-Paque density gradient centrifugation was the method used to isolate PBMCs. Note on this clonotype: Its antigen has not been determined. No base quality values were provided; no much bigger clone lies one nucleotide off.

From the cysteine through the phenylalanine, the CDR3 covers 13 amino acids. Of all the DNA, just the CDR3 is kept, 39 bases in frame from base 1. V is pared back by 2 bases and J by 7 bases, with 12 bases lying between the germline termini. Reading the germline V gene (reference sequence) gives CDR1 DFQATT and CDR2 SNEGSKA. The chain employs TRBV20-1 and TRBJ2-1; the D assignment is uncertain and may be TRBD1 or TRBD2, with 5 bases supporting each. This clonotype was sampled from an adult woman who had mild COVID-19 (a few samples of this study predate the infection). The sample titles of this study are shuffled in the database, so cell type and time point are left out; the donor was told from shared clones. The sequenced sample was PBMCs or a T cell subset sorted from them (not recorded which). The sequence in DNA is TGCAGTGCTAGACTATCGTGGGGGAATGAGCAGTTCTTC. This sequence encodes CSARLSWGNEQFF.